This TCR beta chain was recovered during a study of cytomegalovirus exposure and HLA in healthy donors. Germline V gives CDR1 SGDLS, CDR2 YYNGEE. The CDR3 runs to 15 residues. The ends were cut back, 4 bases at V and 2 bases at J, with 14 bases in the middle. A multiplex PCR was run with 60 Vbeta primers and 13 Jbeta primers. Method: immunoSEQ multiplex PCR; TCRdb's copy keeps in-frame clones and lacks some. The data contain tens of thousands of clones, approximately 71% of them singletons. The sequencing input was PBMCs. The chain combines TRBV9 with TRBJ2-3; tentative D call: TRBD1 (5 bases). The clonotype was recovered from a woman between 35 and 50 years old in good health and CMV-seropositive. The DNA for the CDR3 is TGTGCCAGCAGCATCCAGGGTTCTTACACAGATACGCAGTATTTT. Translating gives CASSIQGSYTDTQYF.